Listed here are 16 T cell receptor beta chains from one sample, sequenced in a study of post-analysis software for immune sequencing data. Unique molecular identifiers were built into the TCR beta cDNA libraries. TCRdb used MiXCR to reprocess the PCR reads, holding one entry per CDR3 protein. The table shows almost 700,000 distinct CDR3 sequences, with 55% to 70% occurring only once. No cognate antigen is known for these TCRs. Study outcomes and limitations: In patients, TRBV5-6, TRBV5-1 and TRBV20-1 belonged to four or five TRBV segments found more frequently than in controls.

Sequenced material: blood. These receptors were obtained from a girl aged 2 to 9 with multiple sclerosis.

This clonotype was counted between two and nine times. CDR3 bases: TGTGCCAGCAGCTACGACAGGGGGCAGGACACTGAAGCTTTCTTT. It yields the protein CASSYDRGQDTEAFF. The chain joins TRBV6-5 to TRBJ1-1, with 10 bases aligning to TRBD1. There are 15 residues in the CDR3. Germline lookup yields CDR1 MNHEY and CDR2 SVGAGI. The V segment lost 6 bases and the J segment 3 bases; nucleotides outside the gene matches: 7.

This clonotype was picked up a small number of times. J is TRBJ2-7 and V is TRBV7-2; TRBD2 might be the D (6 bases). CDR3 length: 11 residues. Germline values: CDR1 SGHTA, CDR2 FQGNSA. Between the trimmed V and J ends, which lost 8 bases and 4 bases, there was a span of 9 bases. The CDR3 sequence is CASGTPYEQYF. The CDR3 DNA reads TGTGCCAGCGGGACTCCATACGAGCAGTACTTC.

This sequence joins TRBV5-1 and TRBJ2-7; D possibly uses TRBD1 or TRBD2 (5 bases each). The germline V gene has CDR1 SGHRS and CDR2 YFSETQ. The V end lost 1 base, the J end lost 0 bases, and 11 bases lay between the germline ends. The CDR3 contains 15 residues. The CDR3 bases are TGCGCCAGCAGCTTGCCAGGGACCAGCTCCTACGAGCAGTACTTC. Encoded protein: CASSLPGTSSYEQYF.

This chain uses TRBV12-3 or TRBV12-4 with TRBJ2-5; D could derive from TRBD1 or TRBD2 (5 bases each). The CDR3 sequence is 15 residues long. The V and J ends lost 8 bases and 11 bases respectively, with 27 bases between them. The CDR3 here is CASRPEGSLLGEQYF. In nucleotides, the CDR3 is TGTGCCAGCCGACCCGAGGGGTCCCTCTTGGGGGAGCAGTACTTC.

The J gene is TRBJ1-2, the V gene TRBV12-3 or TRBV12-4; TRBD1 is a possible D gene (5 bases). Trimming removed 7 bases at V and 8 bases at J, with 17 bases between. The CDR3 loop spans 13 amino acids. The CDR3 sequence is CASNPGRGGGYTF. CDR3 in DNA: TGTGCCAGCAACCCCGGGAGGGGAGGCGGCTACACCTTC.

The chain uses TRBV5-1 and TRBJ2-7, with D maybe TRBD2 (6 bases). The CDR3 runs 13 residues. Germline CDR1 SGHRS, CDR2 YFSETQ. V was pared by 6 bases and J by 2 bases, with 12 bases between. The chain's CDR3 is CASNNGGPYEQYF. The CDR3 nucleotides read TGCGCCAGCAACAACGGGGGTCCCTACGAGCAGTACTTC.

This rearrangement joins TRBV19 to TRBJ1-2; possibly TRBD1 for D (6 bases). Germline V lookup: CDR1 LNHDA, CDR2 SQIVND (reference sequence). The CDR3 contains 11 residues. Between the trimmed V and J ends, which lost 7 bases and 4 bases, there was a span of 7 bases. The CDR3: CASTGAYGYTF. CDR3 DNA sequence: TGTGCCAGTACGGGGGCCTATGGCTACACCTTC. The full variable domain, completed using reference TRBV19 and TRBJ1-2, is DGGITQSPKYLFRKEGQNVTLSCEQNLNHDAMYWYRQDPGQGLRLIYYSQIVNDFQKGDIAEGYSVSREKKESFPLTVTSAQKNPTAFYLCASTGAYGYTFGSGTRLTVV.

The chain is built from TRBV7-9 and TRBJ1-5, with TRBD1 matching over 9 bases. This CDR3 spans 15 amino acids. V was clipped by 5 bases and J by 6 bases; unmatched bases: 8. CDR1 SEHNR and CDR2 FQNEAQ come from the germline V gene (reference sequence). The CDR3 DNA is TGTGCCAGCAGCGGTGGGACAGGGTTCCCTCAGCCCCAGCATTTT. Its translation is CASSGGTGFPQPQHF.

The V call is TRBV7-2, the J call TRBJ1-2, with D maybe TRBD1 (5 bases). Germline lookup yields CDR1 SGHTA and CDR2 FQGNSA. Between the trimmed V and J ends, which lost 5 bases and 4 bases, there was a span of 14 bases. The CDR3 covers 14 residues. CDR3 DNA sequence: TGTGCCAGCAGCCTCCGGGACGGAATCTATGGCTACACCTTC. Protein: CASSLRDGIYGYTF.

This clonotype has a handful of counts. The V call is TRBV5-6, the J call TRBJ1-5; TRBD1 might be the D (6 bases). With 3 bases removed from V and 3 bases from J, the gap between germline ends came to 13 bases. The CDR3 length is 15 residues. Germline V gene sequence: CDR1 SGHDT, CDR2 YYEEEE. CDR3 sequence reads: CASSSAGAFNQPQHF. CDR3 DNA: TGTGCCAGCAGCTCGGCAGGGGCCTTCAATCAGCCCCAGCATTTT. The full variable domain, completed using reference TRBV5-6 and TRBJ1-5, is DAGVTQSPTHLIKTRGQQVTLRCSPKSGHDTVSWYQQALGQGPQFIFQYYEEEERQRGNFPDRFSGHQFPNYSSELNVNALLLGDSALYLCASSSAGAFNQPQHFGDGTRLSIL.

V usage is TRBV27 and J usage is TRBJ1-1; tentatively, D is TRBD1 (6 bases). Germline CDR1 reads MNHEY; CDR2 reads SMNVEV (reference sequence). The CDR3 runs 13 residues. V shed 3 bases and J shed 6 bases, with 11 bases lying between them. The CDR3 region has the DNA TGTGCCAGCAGTTTCGGCAGGGGCTCTGAAGCTTTCTTT. Its translation is CASSFGRGSEAFF.

The chain uses TRBV7-8 and TRBJ1-5; D ambiguous. Trimming left V 0 bases short and J 4 bases short, with 13 bases between. The CDR3 extends over 16 amino acids. Per germline, CDR1 SGHVS and CDR2 FQNEAQ. The CDR3: CASSLAGRAGNQPQHF. CDR3 sequence (DNA): TGTGCCAGCAGCTTAGCGGGGAGGGCGGGAAATCAGCCCCAGCATTTT. Full variable domain (remainder filled in from reference TRBV7-8 and TRBJ1-5): GAGVSQSPRYKVAKRGQDVALRCDPISGHVSLFWYQQALGQGPEFLTYFQNEAQLDKSGLPSDRFFAERPEGSVSTLKIQRTQQEDSAVYLCASSLAGRAGNQPQHFGDGTRLSIL.

V is TRBV4-2 and J is TRBJ1-1, with 7 bases aligning to TRBD1. Germline CDR1 LGHNA, CDR2 YNFKEQ. The CDR3 runs 15 residues. J gave up 4 bases and V 3 bases, and 8 bases lay outside the gene matches. The CDR3 DNA sequence: TGTGCCAGCAGCCAGGCAGACAGGGTTTTCACTGAAGCTTTCTTT. Its translation: CASSQADRVFTEAFF.

The chain carries TRBV12-3 or TRBV12-4 and TRBJ2-1; 9 positions match TRBD2. This CDR3 has 14 residues. The junction had 10 bases not matched to a gene; V was cut back by 8 bases and J by 8 bases. CDR3 DNA: TGTGCCAGCGTTCCGCGGGAGGGGTGGGATGAGCAGTTCTTC. This gives the protein CASVPREGWDEQFF.

This clonotype was detected a few times. The chain uses TRBV4-2 and TRBJ1-6, with D possibly matching TRBD1 (6 bases). V shed 1 base and J shed 1 base, with 14 bases lying between them. The CDR3 has 18 amino acids. Per germline, CDR1 LGHNA and CDR2 YNFKEQ. The CDR3 sequence: CASSQVGQGRSYNSPLHF. The CDR3 DNA reads TGTGCCAGCAGCCAAGTCGGGCAGGGGAGGTCCTATAATTCACCCCTCCACTTT.

The count of this clonotype is one. The chain combines TRBV7-9 with TRBJ2-3, with 7 nucleotides matching TRBD2. Germline V gene data show CDR1 as SEHNR and CDR2 as FQNEAQ (reference sequence). V was clipped by 6 bases and J by 0 bases; unmatched bases: 12. This CDR3 contains 17 residues. CDR3: CASRDGTTRSSTDTQYF. CDR3 bases: TGTGCCAGCAGAGACGGGACTACGCGCTCTAGCACAGATACGCAGTATTTT. Variable domain in full (rest from reference TRBV7-9 and TRBJ2-3): DTGVSQNPRHKITKRGQNVTFRCDPISEHNRLYWYRQTLGQGPEFLTYFQNEAQLEKSRLLSDRFSAERPKGSFSTLEIQRTEQGDSAMYLCASRDGTTRSSTDTQYFGPGTRLTVL.